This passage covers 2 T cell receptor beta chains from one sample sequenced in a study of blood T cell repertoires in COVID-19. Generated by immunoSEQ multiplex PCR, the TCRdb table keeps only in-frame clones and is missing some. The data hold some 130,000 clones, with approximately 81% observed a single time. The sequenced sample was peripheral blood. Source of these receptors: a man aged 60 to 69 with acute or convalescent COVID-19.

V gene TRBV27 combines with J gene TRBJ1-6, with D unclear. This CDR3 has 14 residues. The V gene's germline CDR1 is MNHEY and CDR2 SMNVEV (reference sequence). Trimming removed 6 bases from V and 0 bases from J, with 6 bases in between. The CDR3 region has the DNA TGTGCCAGCAGACCGGGCTCCTATAATTCACCCCTCCACTTT. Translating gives CASRPGSYNSPLHF.

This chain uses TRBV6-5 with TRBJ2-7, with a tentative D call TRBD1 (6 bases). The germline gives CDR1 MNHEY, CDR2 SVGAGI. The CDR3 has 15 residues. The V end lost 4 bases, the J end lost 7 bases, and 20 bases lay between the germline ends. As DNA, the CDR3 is TGTGCCAGCAGTTTACAACAGGGTAGTTCAGGAGAGCAGTACTTC. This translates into CASSLQQGSSGEQYF.